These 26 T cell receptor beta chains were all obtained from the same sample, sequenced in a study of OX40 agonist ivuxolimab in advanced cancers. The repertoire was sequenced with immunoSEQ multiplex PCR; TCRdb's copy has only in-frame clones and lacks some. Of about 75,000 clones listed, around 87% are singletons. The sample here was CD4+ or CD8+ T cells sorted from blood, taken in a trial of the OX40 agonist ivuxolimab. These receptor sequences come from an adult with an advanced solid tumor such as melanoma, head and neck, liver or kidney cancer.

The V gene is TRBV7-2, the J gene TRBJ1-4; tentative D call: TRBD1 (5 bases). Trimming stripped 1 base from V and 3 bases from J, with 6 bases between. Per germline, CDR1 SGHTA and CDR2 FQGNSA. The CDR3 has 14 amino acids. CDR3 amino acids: CASSLGGANEKLFF. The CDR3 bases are TGTGCCAGCAGCTTAGGAGGGGCTAATGAAAAACTGTTTTTT.

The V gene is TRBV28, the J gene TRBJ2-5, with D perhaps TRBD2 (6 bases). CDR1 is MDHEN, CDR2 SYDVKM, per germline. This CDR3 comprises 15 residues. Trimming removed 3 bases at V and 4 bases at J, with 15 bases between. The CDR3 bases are TGTGCCAGCAGTTTGAGGCGGGATGGGGTAGAGACCCAGTACTTC. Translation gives CASSLRRDGVETQYF.

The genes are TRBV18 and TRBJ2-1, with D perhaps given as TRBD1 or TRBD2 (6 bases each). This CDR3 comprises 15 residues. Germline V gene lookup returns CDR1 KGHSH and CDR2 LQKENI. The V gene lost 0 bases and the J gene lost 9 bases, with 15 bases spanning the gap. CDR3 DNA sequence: TGTGCCAGCTCACCACCGGGGGGCCAAGGGGGTGAGCAGTTCTTC. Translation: CASSPPGGQGGEQFF.

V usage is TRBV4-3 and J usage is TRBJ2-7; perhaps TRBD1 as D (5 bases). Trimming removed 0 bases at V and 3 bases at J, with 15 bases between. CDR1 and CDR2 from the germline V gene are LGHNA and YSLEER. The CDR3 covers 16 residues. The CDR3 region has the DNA TGCGCCAGCAGCCAAGATACGCAGGGTGGTAGCTACGAGCAGTACTTC. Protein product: CASSQDTQGGSYEQYF.

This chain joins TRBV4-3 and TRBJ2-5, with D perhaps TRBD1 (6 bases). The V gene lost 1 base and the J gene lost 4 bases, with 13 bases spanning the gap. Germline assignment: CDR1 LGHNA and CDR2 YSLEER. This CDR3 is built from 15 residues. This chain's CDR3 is CASSQGAGVLETQYF. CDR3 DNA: TGCGCCAGCAGCCAAGGGGCAGGGGTTTTAGAGACCCAGTACTTC.

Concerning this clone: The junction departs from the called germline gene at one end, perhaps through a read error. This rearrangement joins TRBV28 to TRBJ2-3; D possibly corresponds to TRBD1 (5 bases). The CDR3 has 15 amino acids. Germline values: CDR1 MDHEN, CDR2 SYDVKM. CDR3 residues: CASGLGHKQGDTQYF. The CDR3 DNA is TGTGCCAGCGGTTTAGGACACAAGCAGGGAGATACGCAGTATTTT.

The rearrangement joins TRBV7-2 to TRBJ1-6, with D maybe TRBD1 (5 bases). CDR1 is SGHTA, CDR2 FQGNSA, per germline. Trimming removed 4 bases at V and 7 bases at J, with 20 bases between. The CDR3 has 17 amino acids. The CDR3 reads CASSSIEGRGGNSPLHF. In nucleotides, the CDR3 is TGTGCCAGCAGCTCGATCGAAGGGCGCGGGGGGAATTCACCCCTCCACTTT.

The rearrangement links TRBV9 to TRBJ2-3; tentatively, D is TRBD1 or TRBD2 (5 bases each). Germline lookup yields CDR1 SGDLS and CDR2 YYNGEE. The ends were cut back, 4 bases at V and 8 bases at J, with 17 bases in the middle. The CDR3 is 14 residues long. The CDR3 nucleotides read TGTGCCAGCAGCCGTGCCGGGACCGTCCCTACGCAGTATTTT. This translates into CASSRAGTVPTQYF.

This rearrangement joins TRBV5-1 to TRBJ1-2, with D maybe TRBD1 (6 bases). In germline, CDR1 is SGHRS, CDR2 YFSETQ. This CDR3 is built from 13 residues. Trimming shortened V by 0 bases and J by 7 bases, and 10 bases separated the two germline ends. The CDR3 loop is CASSLDRVTGYTF. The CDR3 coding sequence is TGCGCCAGCAGCTTGGACAGGGTGACTGGCTACACCTTC.

This CDR3 reads CASSRGGLPYNEQFF. Written as DNA, the CDR3 is TGTGCCAGCAGCCGCGGGGGACTACCCTACAATGAGCAGTTCTTC. The chain is built from TRBV11-3 and TRBJ2-1; 7 bases line up with TRBD2. Germline loops: CDR1 SGHNT, CDR2 YENEEA. V shed 5 bases, J shed 2 bases, and the junction held 6 bases outside the gene matches. CDR3 length: 15 residues. Full variable domain (rest looked up from reference TRBV11-3 and TRBJ2-1): EAGVVQSPRYKIIEKKQPVAFWCNPISGHNTLYWYLQNLGQGPELLIRYENEEAVDDSQLPKDRFSAERLKGVDSTLKIQPAELGDSAVYLCASSRGGLPYNEQFFGPGTRLTVL.

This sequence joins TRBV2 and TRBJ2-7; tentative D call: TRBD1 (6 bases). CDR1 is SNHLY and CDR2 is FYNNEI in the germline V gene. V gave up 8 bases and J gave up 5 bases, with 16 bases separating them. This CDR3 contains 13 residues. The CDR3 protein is CASQGTVIHEQYF. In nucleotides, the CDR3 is TGTGCCAGCCAGGGGACCGTCATCCACGAGCAGTACTTC.

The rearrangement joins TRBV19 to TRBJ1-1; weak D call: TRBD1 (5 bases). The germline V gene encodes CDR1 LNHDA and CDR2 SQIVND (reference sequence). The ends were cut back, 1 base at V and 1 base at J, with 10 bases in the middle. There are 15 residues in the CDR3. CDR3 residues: CASSIGLTGNTEAFF. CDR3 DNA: TGTGCCAGTAGTATAGGACTCACAGGGAACACTGAAGCTTTCTTT.

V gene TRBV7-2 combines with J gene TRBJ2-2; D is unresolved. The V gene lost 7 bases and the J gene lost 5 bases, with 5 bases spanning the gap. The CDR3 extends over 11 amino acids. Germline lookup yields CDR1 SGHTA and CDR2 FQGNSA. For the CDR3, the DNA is TGTGCCAGCACCCAGACCGGGGAGCTGTTTTTT. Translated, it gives CASTQTGELFF.

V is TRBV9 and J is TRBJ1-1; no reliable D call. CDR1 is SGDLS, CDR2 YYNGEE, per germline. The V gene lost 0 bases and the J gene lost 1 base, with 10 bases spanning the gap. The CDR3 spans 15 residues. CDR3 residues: CASSVDPHGNTEAFF. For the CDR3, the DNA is TGTGCCAGCAGCGTAGATCCGCATGGGAACACTGAAGCTTTCTTT.

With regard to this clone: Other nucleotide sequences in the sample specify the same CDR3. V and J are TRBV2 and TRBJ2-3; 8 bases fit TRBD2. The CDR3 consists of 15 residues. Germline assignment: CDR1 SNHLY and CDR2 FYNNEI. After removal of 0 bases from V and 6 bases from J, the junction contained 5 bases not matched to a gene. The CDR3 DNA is TGTGCCAGCAGTGAAGCTCGGGGGGGGGCCGATACGCAGTATTTT. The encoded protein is CASSEARGGADTQYF. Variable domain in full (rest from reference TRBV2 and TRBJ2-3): EPEVTQTPSHQVTQMGQEVILRCVPISNHLYFYWYRQILGQKVEFLVSFYNNEISEKSEIFDDQFSVERPDGSNFTLKIRSTKLEDSAMYFCASSEARGGADTQYFGPGTRLTVL.

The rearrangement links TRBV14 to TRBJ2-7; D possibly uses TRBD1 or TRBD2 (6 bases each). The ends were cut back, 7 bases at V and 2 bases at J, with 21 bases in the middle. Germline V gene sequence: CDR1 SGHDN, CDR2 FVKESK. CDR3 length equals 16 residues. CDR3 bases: TGTGCCAGCAAATACGGGGGACGCAGGGGCCCCTACGAGCAGTACTTC. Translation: CASKYGGRRGPYEQYF.

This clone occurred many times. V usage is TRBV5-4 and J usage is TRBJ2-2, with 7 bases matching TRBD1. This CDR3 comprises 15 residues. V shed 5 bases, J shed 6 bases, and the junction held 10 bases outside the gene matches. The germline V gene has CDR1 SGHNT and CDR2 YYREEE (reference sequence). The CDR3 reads CASRSDRVTAGELFF. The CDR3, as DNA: TGTGCCAGCAGATCAGACAGGGTGACGGCCGGGGAGCTGTTTTTT.

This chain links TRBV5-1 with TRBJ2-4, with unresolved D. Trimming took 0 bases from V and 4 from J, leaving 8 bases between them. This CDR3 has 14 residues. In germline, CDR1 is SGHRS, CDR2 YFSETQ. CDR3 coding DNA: TGCGCCAGCAGCTTGGAGGGATTGAAAAACATTCAGTACTTC. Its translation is CASSLEGLKNIQYF.

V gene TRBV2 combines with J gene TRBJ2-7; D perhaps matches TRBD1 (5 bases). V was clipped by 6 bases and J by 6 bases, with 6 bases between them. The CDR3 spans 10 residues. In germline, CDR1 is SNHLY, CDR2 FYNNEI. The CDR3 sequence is CASRDTEQYF. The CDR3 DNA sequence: TGTGCCAGCAGGGACACCGAGCAGTACTTC.

This CDR3 is CSANPGFNTEAFF. The CDR3 nucleotides are TGCAGCGCTAATCCCGGATTTAACACTGAAGCTTTCTTT. The V call is TRBV29-1, the J call TRBJ1-1; D unresolved. Trimming stripped 7 bases from V and 2 bases from J, with 14 bases between. CDR1 and CDR2 (germline): SQVTM, ANQGSEA. The CDR3 sequence is 13 residues long.

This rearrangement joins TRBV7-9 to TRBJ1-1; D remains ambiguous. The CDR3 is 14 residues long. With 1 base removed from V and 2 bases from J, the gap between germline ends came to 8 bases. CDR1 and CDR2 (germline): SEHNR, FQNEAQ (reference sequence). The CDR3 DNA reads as TGTGCCAGCAGCTTAGTAGGGTCTAACACTGAAGCTTTCTTT. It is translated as CASSLVGSNTEAFF.

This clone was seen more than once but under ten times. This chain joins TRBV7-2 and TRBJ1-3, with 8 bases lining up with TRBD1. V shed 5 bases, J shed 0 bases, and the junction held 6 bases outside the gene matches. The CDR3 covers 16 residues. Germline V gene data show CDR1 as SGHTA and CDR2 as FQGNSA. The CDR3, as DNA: TGTGCCAGCAGCCCTCCCCAGGGGGCCTCTGGAAACACCATATATTTT. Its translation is CASSPPQGASGNTIYF.

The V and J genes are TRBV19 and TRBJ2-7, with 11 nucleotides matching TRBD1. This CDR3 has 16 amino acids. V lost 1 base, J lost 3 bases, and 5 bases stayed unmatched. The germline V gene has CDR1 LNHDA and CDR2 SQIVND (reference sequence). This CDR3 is CASSIGTGTGGYEQYF. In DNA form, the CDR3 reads TGTGCCAGTAGTATAGGAACCGGGACAGGGGGCTACGAGCAGTACTTC.

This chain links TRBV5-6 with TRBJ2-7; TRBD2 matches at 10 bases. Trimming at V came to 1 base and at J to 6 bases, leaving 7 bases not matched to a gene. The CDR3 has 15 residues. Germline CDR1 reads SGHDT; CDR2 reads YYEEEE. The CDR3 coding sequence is TGTGCCAGCAGCTTGCGGACGGGACTAGCGAGCGAGCAGTACTTC. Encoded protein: CASSLRTGLASEQYF.

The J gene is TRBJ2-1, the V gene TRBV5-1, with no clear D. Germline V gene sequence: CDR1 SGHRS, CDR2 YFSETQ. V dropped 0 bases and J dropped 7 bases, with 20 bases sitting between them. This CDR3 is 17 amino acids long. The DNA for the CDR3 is TGCGCCAGCAGCTTGGTAGTGGCAACCCGCGGTATGAATGAGCAGTTCTTC. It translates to CASSLVVATRGMNEQFF.

The CDR3 sequence: CACRRGKDNEQFF. CDR3 sequence (DNA): TGCGCCTGTCGTCGGGGAAAGGACAATGAGCAGTTCTTC. V usage is TRBV10-2 and J usage is TRBJ2-1, with TRBD2 as a possible D gene (5 bases). The V gene lost 11 bases and the J gene lost 5 bases, with 16 bases spanning the gap. The CDR3 extends over 13 amino acids. CDR1 is WSHSY, CDR2 SAAADI, per germline.